The 18 T cell receptor beta chains below come from one sample, sequenced in a study of T cell responses to AZD1222 COVID-19 vaccine. The method was immunoSEQ multiplex PCR; TCRdb's version includes in-frame clones alone and lacks a portion of them. The data show around 110,000 clones, with approximately 84% seen just once and around 7% held by the top ten. The material was peripheral blood, obtained on day 0 of AZD1222 vaccination. The receptor set was obtained from an adult in good health.

The gene calls are TRBV7-6 and TRBJ2-7; 7 bases match TRBD2. The CDR3 extends over 13 amino acids. The V and J ends lost 1 base and 5 bases, in that order; junction bases with no gene match: 2. CDR1 is SGHVS and CDR2 is FNYEAQ in the germline V gene. CDR3 sequence reads: CASSLGLANEQYF. The CDR3 DNA reads as TGTGCCAGCAGCTTAGGACTAGCAAACGAGCAGTACTTC.

The chain recombines TRBV7-2 with TRBJ1-3, with D unresolved. The germline V and J ends were trimmed by 5 bases and 0 bases, with 8 bases remaining between them. Germline V gene sequence: CDR1 SGHTA, CDR2 FQGNSA. CDR3 length: 14 residues. CDR3 nucleotide sequence: TGTGCCAGCAGCCTAATACTCTCTGGAAACACCATATATTTT. Translation: CASSLILSGNTIYF.

As DNA, the CDR3 is TGTGCCAGCACCCTAGGGGCCTCAGCTAACTATGGCTACACCTTC. Its protein product is CASTLGASANYGYTF. The V and J genes are TRBV5-5 and TRBJ1-2, with a tentative D call TRBD1 (5 bases). The CDR3 totals 15 residues. Germline lookup yields CDR1 SGHKS and CDR2 YYEKEE (reference sequence). Trimming pared 6 bases from V and 0 bases from J, leaving 15 bases between.

J is TRBJ1-5 and V is TRBV12-3 or TRBV12-4; D is perhaps TRBD1 (6 bases). Between the trimmed V and J ends, which lost 3 bases and 7 bases, there was a span of 10 bases. The CDR3 extends over 13 amino acids. The CDR3 region is CASSFGGPQPQHF. CDR3 in DNA: TGTGCCAGCAGTTTCGGGGGGCCCCAGCCCCAGCATTTT.

The chain employs TRBV21-1 and TRBJ1-5. TRBV21-1 is a recognized pseudogene. This CDR3 region has 21 residues. The CDR3: CASSKFNSGRGGFSSNQPQHF. CDR3 in DNA: TGTGCCAGCAGCAAATTTAATTCGGGCAGGGGGGGTTTTAGTAGCAATCAGCCCCAGCATTTT.

The chain employs TRBV7-8 and TRBJ1-1, with 8 bases matching TRBD1. V lost 4 bases, J lost 3 bases, and 1 base stayed unmatched. CDR3 length: 13 residues. The germline V gene has CDR1 SGHVS and CDR2 FQNEAQ. The CDR3 region is CASSSDRDTEAFF. The CDR3 DNA sequence: TGTGCCAGCAGCTCGGACAGGGACACTGAAGCTTTCTTT.

This clone was recorded many times. V gene TRBV12-3 or TRBV12-4 combines with J gene TRBJ1-2; D uncertain. The CDR3 length is 12 residues. V lost 3 bases, J lost 4 bases, and 6 bases lay in between. The chain's CDR3 is CASSLRSYGYTF. CDR3 in DNA: TGTGCCAGCAGTTTGCGCTCCTATGGCTACACCTTC.

This clone occurred once. The J gene is TRBJ2-2, the V gene TRBV30; TRBD2 matches 9 bases. The V and J ends lost 5 bases and 2 bases, in that order; junction bases with no gene match: 3. This CDR3 is built from 14 residues. Germline-derived CDR1 and CDR2 are GTSNPN and SVGIG (reference sequence). CDR3 protein: CAWGTSTNTGELFF. The CDR3, as DNA: TGTGCCTGGGGGACTAGCACAAACACCGGGGAGCTGTTTTTT.

The chain is built from TRBV5-1 and TRBJ1-4; D possibly corresponds to TRBD1 (5 bases). This CDR3 is 16 amino acids long. The germline V gene encodes CDR1 SGHRS and CDR2 YFSETQ. The V and J ends lost 0 bases and 0 bases respectively, with 9 bases between them. In DNA, the CDR3 is TGCGCCAGCAGCTTGGGACAGCTTGCAACTAATGAAAAACTGTTTTTT. The encoded protein is CASSLGQLATNEKLFF.

V usage is TRBV19 and J usage is TRBJ2-5; 7 bases are a match to TRBD2. CDR1 and CDR2 from the germline V gene are LNHDA and SQIVND (reference sequence). The CDR3 spans 14 residues. The V segment lost 6 bases and the J segment 1 base; nucleotides outside the gene matches: 5. The CDR3 is CASSTTSAQETQYF. In DNA form, the CDR3 reads TGTGCCAGTAGCACTACTAGCGCCCAAGAGACCCAGTACTTC.

The chain joins TRBV27 to TRBJ2-1; 11 bases agree with TRBD2. V was clipped by 5 bases and J by 0 bases; unmatched bases: 6. The CDR3 has 17 amino acids. The germline V gene encodes CDR1 MNHEY and CDR2 SMNVEV (reference sequence). For the CDR3, the DNA is TGTGCCAGCAGTCCGGGACTAGCGGAACTCTCCTACAATGAGCAGTTCTTC. Its protein is CASSPGLAELSYNEQFF.

CDR3 loop: CAWTRGPNYGYTF. DNA of the CDR3: TGTGCCTGGACTAGGGGGCCTAACTATGGCTACACCTTC. This rearrangement joins TRBV30 to TRBJ1-2; TRBD1 matches at 7 bases. The CDR3 extends over 13 amino acids. Germline assignment: CDR1 GTSNPN and CDR2 SVGIG (reference sequence). V lost 4 bases and J lost 0; bases outside the gene matches: 2. Filled out from reference TRBV30 and TRBJ1-2, the complete variable domain reads SQTIHQWPATLVQPVGSPLSLECTVEGTSNPNLYWYRQAAGRGLQLLFYSVGIGQISSEVPQNLSASRPQDRQFILSSKKLLLSDSGFYLCAWTRGPNYGYTFGSGTRLTVV.

The rearrangement links TRBV18 to TRBJ1-1; no clear D gene. CDR1 is KGHSH and CDR2 is LQKENI in the germline V gene. V was trimmed by 6 bases and J by 0 bases, leaving 14 bases between them. The CDR3 consists of 15 residues. CDR3 bases: TGTGCCAGCTCTCCCATCTTGTGGGTGAACACTGAAGCTTTCTTT. Amino acids: CASSPILWVNTEAFF.

The chain combines TRBV29-1 with TRBJ1-2; D uncertain. Germline loops: CDR1 SQVTM, CDR2 ANQGSEA. The CDR3 is 12 amino acids. V was cut by 4 bases and J by 7 bases, with 13 bases left in between. CDR3 residues: CSVAPGDGGYTF. In nucleotides, the CDR3 is TGCAGCGTTGCTCCCGGAGATGGTGGCTACACCTTC.

The rearrangement joins TRBV5-8 to TRBJ2-1, with unresolved D. The V end was cut by 4 bases, the J end by 5 bases, with 16 bases between. The CDR3 extends over 15 amino acids. The germline V gene has CDR1 SGHTS and CDR2 YDEGEE. CDR3 sequence (DNA): TGTGCCAGCAGCCGGGCCCGGCAAGCCCACAATGAGCAGTTCTTC. Its translation is CASSRARQAHNEQFF.

The genes are TRBV15 and TRBJ1-5, with D uncertain. Trimming removed 8 bases from V and 0 bases from J, with 11 bases in between. The germline gives CDR1 LNHNV, CDR2 YYDKDF (reference sequence). The CDR3 is 14 amino acids. The CDR3 coding sequence is TGTGCCACCCGGGCGGGATATAGCAATCAGCCCCAGCATTTT. Amino acids: CATRAGYSNQPQHF.

The chain is built from TRBV2 and TRBJ1-1, with TRBD1 matching 10 bases. Per germline, CDR1 SNHLY and CDR2 FYNNEI. With 6 bases clipped from V and 10 bases from J, the junction kept 2 bases outside the gene matches. The length of the CDR3 is 11 residues. CDR3 region: CASRRTGGAFF. The CDR3 DNA reads TGTGCCAGCAGACGGACAGGGGGAGCTTTCTTT.

The rearrangement joins TRBV27 to TRBJ2-7; 9 nucleotides align to TRBD2. V shed 8 bases and J 2 bases; nucleotides not matched to a gene: 13. The length of the CDR3 is 16 residues. The germline V gene encodes CDR1 MNHEY and CDR2 SMNVEV (reference sequence). CDR3 sequence reads: CASALTSGPTTYEQYF. Here the CDR3 DNA reads TGTGCCAGCGCCCTCACTAGCGGGCCTACCACCTACGAGCAGTACTTC.